This T cell receptor beta chain comes out of a study of beta chain features in type 1 diabetes. On this clone: Its antigen is not identified.

Of the isolated RNA, all was reverse transcribed, and so the sequenced material was expressed TCRB transcripts. TCRdb's copy holds only in-frame clones and misses some; the assay was immunoSEQ multiplex PCR. The sample carries 240,000 or so clones, roughly 22% recorded once. Overall study findings and caveats: The study found moderately but significantly shorter TCRB CDR3s in all four CD4+ subsets of Type 1 diabetes patients.

The CDR3 has 14 residues. Germline V gene data show CDR1 as KGHSH and CDR2 as LQKENI. Trimming removed 5 bases at V and 7 bases at J, with 18 bases between. Sequenced input: naive CD4+ T cells from blood. This clonotype was sampled from a woman in her thirties or forties with type 1 diabetes. The J gene is TRBJ2-7, the V gene TRBV18, with a tentative D call TRBD2 (6 bases). CDR3: CASSKRGPEGEQYF. The CDR3 nucleotides are TGTGCCAGCTCAAAACGGGGCCCGGAGGGGGAGCAGTACTTC.